These T cell receptor beta chains were read from a single sample in a study of blood T cell repertoires in COVID-19. Sequenced by immunoSEQ multiplex PCR; TCRdb stores in-frame clones only, minus some. The repertoire holds 200,000 to 250,000 clones, with around 88% as singletons. Input material: peripheral blood. These receptors were taken from a woman aged 25 to 39 with COVID-19, enrolled during active disease. Each CDR3 is given with its conserved first and last residue. A D gene is named only where the DNA matches it firmly. Some rows have no size entry. The others give once, few or many, or a class for an expanded clone.

cdr3_aa cdr3_nt d_call j_call cdr3_length v_call clone_size
CASSSLTSTDTQYF TGTGCCAGCAGTAGTCTCACTAGCACAGATACGCAGTATTTT . TRBJ2-3 14 TRBV27 few
CASSLGNAGMNEQYF TGTGCCAGCAGCTTGGGAAACGCGGGGATGAACGAGCAGTACTTC . TRBJ2-7 15 TRBV5-4 few
CASSQDGTGGYGYTF TGTGCCAGCAGCCAAGATGGTACAGGGGGATATGGCTACACCTTC TRBD1 TRBJ1-2 15 TRBV4-2 once
CASREGSYNEQFF TGTGCCAGCCGGGAGGGCTCCTACAATGAGCAGTTCTTC TRBD2 TRBJ2-1 13 TRBV12-3/TRBV12-4 .
CAISSNYGYTF TGTGCCATCTCGTCTAACTATGGCTACACCTTC . TRBJ1-2 11 TRBV25-1 .
CASRPRETDTQYF TGTGCCAGCAGACCCCGGGAGACAGATACGCAGTATTTT . TRBJ2-3 13 TRBV12-3/TRBV12-4 .
CASSGAGEGEQFF TGTGCCAGTAGTGGAGCGGGAGAGGGTGAGCAGTTCTTC TRBD2 TRBJ2-1 13 TRBV19 .
CASSPGTSGGNEQFF TGTGCCAGCAGCCCTGGGACTAGCGGGGGCAATGAGCAGTTCTTC TRBD2 TRBJ2-1 15 TRBV3-1/TRBV3-2 once
CASSFGEGYGYTF TGTGCCAGCAGTTTCGGGGAGGGCTATGGCTACACCTTC . TRBJ1-2 13 TRBV27 .
CASKRGSYNEQFF TGTGCCAGCAAACGGGGTTCCTACAATGAGCAGTTCTTC . TRBJ2-1 13 TRBV5-4 .
CASSPEGQENSPLHF TGTGCCAGTAGTCCAGAAGGCCAGGAAAATTCACCCCTCCACTTT . TRBJ1-6 15 TRBV19 .
CASSSPGRGDYGYTF TGTGCCAGCAGTTCACCGGGGAGGGGAGACTATGGCTACACCTTC . TRBJ1-2 15 TRBV6-5 .
CASSQEEGVYNEQFF TGTGCCAGCAGCCAAGAGGAAGGGGTGTACAATGAGCAGTTCTTC . TRBJ2-1 15 TRBV4-2 .
CASSVGAQREGDTQYF TGTGCCAGCAGCGTAGGGGCCCAGCGGGAGGGAGATACGCAGTATTTT TRBD2 TRBJ2-3 16 TRBV9 .
CASSEPGQVNEQFF TGTGCCAGCAGTGAACCCGGACAGGTCAATGAGCAGTTCTTC TRBD1 TRBJ2-1 14 TRBV25-1 .
CASSLSGTAPNEQFF TGCGCCAGCAGCTTGTCCGGGACAGCGCCCAATGAGCAGTTCTTC TRBD1 TRBJ2-1 15 TRBV5-1 .
CASSPRETQYF TGTGCCAGCAGCCCTCGGGAGACCCAGTACTTC . TRBJ2-5 11 TRBV7-9 .
CASGPGTGTQETQYF TGTGCCAGCGGCCCCGGGACAGGGACCCAAGAGACCCAGTACTTC TRBD1 TRBJ2-5 15 TRBV27 .
CASSLAPGEHNEQFF TGTGCTAGCAGCTTAGCGCCAGGGGAACACAATGAGCAGTTCTTC . TRBJ2-1 15 TRBV7-7 .
CSASTPLETGRATDTQYF TGCAGTGCAAGTACCCCCCTCGAAACAGGGCGGGCCACAGATACGCAGTATTTT . TRBJ2-3 18 TRBV20-1 few
CASSQRSSGGNEQFF TGCGCCAGCAGCCAGAGATCTAGCGGGGGCAATGAGCAGTTCTTC TRBD2 TRBJ2-1 15 TRBV4-3 .
CASSGDRELAEAFF TGTGCCAGCAGCGGGGACAGGGAACTTGCTGAAGCTTTCTTT TRBD1 TRBJ1-1 14 TRBV9 few
CASMWRESTGELFF TGTGCCAGCATGTGGCGGGAGAGCACCGGGGAGCTGTTTTTT TRBD2 TRBJ2-2 14 TRBV2 once
CASSQGRLAGGRWDIQYF TGTGCCAGCAGCCAAGGTCGACTAGCGGGGGGGCGGTGGGACATTCAGTACTTC TRBD2 TRBJ2-4 18 TRBV3-1/TRBV3-2 .
CASSTQGRQPQHF TGTGCCAGTAGTACACAGGGGCGGCAGCCCCAGCATTTT TRBD1 TRBJ1-5 13 TRBV19 .
CASSQTGVEQFF TGCGCCAGCAGCCAGACAGGGGTTGAGCAGTTCTTC TRBD1 TRBJ2-1 12 TRBV5-1 .
CASSLDLINIQYF TGTGCCAGCAGCTTAGATCTAATAAACATTCAGTACTTC . TRBJ2-4 13 TRBV11-3 .
CASSQDMEQGRYEQYF TGTGCCAGCAGCCAAGATATGGAACAGGGGCGGTACGAGCAGTACTTC TRBD1 TRBJ2-7 16 TRBV3-1/TRBV3-2 .
CASSFGGDREAFF TGCGCCAGCAGCTTCGGGGGAGACAGAGAAGCTTTCTTT . TRBJ1-1 13 TRBV5-1 few
CASSLGGGLIEKLFF TGTGCCAGCAGCTTAGGGGGTGGACTTATTGAAAAACTGTTTTTT . TRBJ1-4 15 TRBV7-8 .
CASSDSPGGGGGYTF TGTGCCAGCAGTGACTCGCCAGGGGGCGGGGGAGGCTACACCTTC TRBD1 TRBJ1-2 15 TRBV6-4 .
CASSLSGGYTF TGTGCCAGCAGCTTGTCAGGTGGCTACACCTTC . TRBJ1-2 11 TRBV5-6 few
CASSQDSLAESSYNEQFF TGCGCCAGCAGCCAAGATAGCCTAGCGGAGAGCTCCTACAATGAGCAGTTCTTC TRBD2 TRBJ2-1 18 TRBV4-3 many
CASSQAATNEKLFF TGTGCCAGCAGCCAAGCCGCAACTAATGAAAAACTGTTTTTT . TRBJ1-4 14 TRBV3-1/TRBV3-2 .
CASSQDPGVAFF TGTGCCAGCAGCCAAGATCCTGGAGTGGCTTTCTTT . TRBJ1-1 12 TRBV3-1/TRBV3-2 .
CASSPLGQRRTNYGYTF TGTGCCAGCAGTCCTCTCGGACAGAGAAGAACTAACTATGGCTACACCTTC . TRBJ1-2 17 TRBV2 .
CASMAGLGKLFF TGTGCCAGCATGGCAGGGTTGGGAAAACTGTTTTTT . TRBJ1-4 12 TRBV2 .